The 30 T cell receptor beta chains reported below all come from one sample, sequenced in a study of blood T cell repertoires in COVID-19. The repertoire was sequenced with immunoSEQ multiplex PCR; TCRdb's copy has only in-frame clones and lacks some. The sample shows about 440,000 clones, more than 85% of them seen only once. What was sequenced was peripheral blood. The receptor set was obtained from a woman in her 30s with acute or convalescent COVID-19.

The genes are TRBV29-1 and TRBJ2-3; TRBD2 matches 12 bases. CDR3 length: 17 residues. With V trimmed by 3 bases and J by 1 base, 8 bases remained unmatched. Germline V gene sequence: CDR1 SQVTM, CDR2 ANQGSEA. The CDR3 DNA reads as TGCAGCGTTGACGGCCGGCTAGCGGGGGGGGGCACAGATACGCAGTATTTT. Amino acids: CSVDGRLAGGGTDTQYF.

V is TRBV10-3 and J is TRBJ2-1; D is possibly TRBD1 (5 bases). The germline CDR1 and CDR2 sequences are ENHRY and SYGVKD. V was shortened by 3 bases and J by 7 bases, with 19 bases between the two germline ends. This CDR3 has 16 residues. The CDR3 sequence: CAISERGEPSLNEQFF. CDR3 nucleotide sequence: TGTGCCATCAGTGAAAGGGGTGAGCCGAGCCTTAATGAGCAGTTCTTC.

This chain joins TRBV13 and TRBJ2-1, with TRBD2 matching 15 bases. Germline V gives CDR1 PRHDT, CDR2 FYEKMQ (reference sequence). Trimming removed 7 bases from V and 4 bases from J; junction bases left unmatched: 5. This CDR3 spans 16 amino acids. The chain's CDR3 is CASTVGLAGGYNEQFF. CDR3 coding DNA: TGTGCCAGCACCGTCGGACTAGCGGGGGGGTACAATGAGCAGTTCTTC. Full variable domain (outside the CDR3, taken from reference TRBV13 and TRBJ2-1): AAGVIQSPRHLIKEKRETATLKCYPIPRHDTVYWYQQGPGQDPQFLISFYEKMQSDKGSIPDRFSAQQFSDYHSELNMSSLELGDSALYFCASTVGLAGGYNEQFFGPGTRLTVL.

V and J are TRBV7-3 and TRBJ1-2; 7 bases agree with TRBD1. The CDR3 length is 17 residues. J was trimmed by 8 bases and V by 5 bases; bases with no gene match: 20. Germline values: CDR1 SGHTA, CDR2 FQGTGA. CDR3 bases: TGTGCCAGCAGCATAGGACCTAACAGGGGAACCGGTGTGGGCTACACCTTC. Translation: CASSIGPNRGTGVGYTF.

The chain employs TRBV30 and TRBJ1-4; D is uncertain. Germline CDR1 and CDR2: GTSNPN and SVGIG (reference sequence). CDR3 length equals 14 residues. Between the trimmed V and J ends, which lost 0 bases and 3 bases, there was a span of 8 bases. For the CDR3, the DNA is TGTGCCTGGAGTGTGACACCATCTAATGAAAAACTGTTTTTT. Protein: CAWSVTPSNEKLFF.

In its sample, this clone was seen once. The genes are TRBV27 and TRBJ2-7; D uncertain. Between the trimmed V and J ends, which lost 3 bases and 5 bases, there was a span of 11 bases. This CDR3 comprises 13 residues. Germline V gene sequence: CDR1 MNHEY, CDR2 SMNVEV (reference sequence). CDR3 in DNA: TGTGCCAGCAGTTTCTCTGTGGCAAACGAGCAGTACTTC. This sequence encodes CASSFSVANEQYF.

The genes are TRBV4-1 and TRBJ2-3, with 8 nucleotides matching TRBD2. CDR3 size: 16 residues. Germline V gene data show CDR1 as MGHRA and CDR2 as YSYEKL. V shed 3 bases and J 4 bases; nucleotides not matched to a gene: 9. CDR3 in DNA: TGCGCCAGCAGCCATGACGGGGGGGCCAGAGCAGATACGCAGTATTTT. Residues: CASSHDGGARADTQYF.

The rearrangement uses TRBV9 and TRBJ2-7; D perhaps matches TRBD1 (5 bases). CDR3 size: 15 residues. Trimming shortened V by 3 bases and J by 5 bases, and 18 bases separated the two germline ends. Germline assignment: CDR1 SGDLS and CDR2 YYNGEE. CDR3 sequence: CASSAVGASWDEQYF. DNA for the CDR3: TGTGCCAGCAGCGCGGTTGGGGCCAGTTGGGACGAGCAGTACTTC.

The rearrangement uses TRBV28 and TRBJ1-6; TRBD1 matches at 7 bases. V trimming: 5 bases; J trimming: 0 bases; junction bases outside the gene matches: 4. The CDR3 runs 16 residues. Per germline, CDR1 MDHEN and CDR2 SYDVKM. The CDR3 is CASSGQVSSYNSPLHF. CDR3 DNA sequence: TGTGCCAGCAGTGGACAGGTCAGCTCCTATAATTCACCCCTCCACTTT.

This clone was detected once. The chain is built from TRBV15 and TRBJ2-3; 8 positions agree with TRBD2. The V gene's germline CDR1 is LNHNV and CDR2 YYDKDF (reference sequence). The CDR3 sequence is 18 residues long. Trimming at V came to 0 bases and at J to 2 bases, leaving 10 bases not matched to a gene. This CDR3 reads CATSRDLGLAGSTDTQYF. CDR3 bases: TGTGCCACCAGCAGAGATCTGGGCCTAGCGGGTTCCACAGATACGCAGTATTTT. The entire variable domain, with the rest obtained from reference TRBV15 and TRBJ2-3, is as follows: DAMVIQNPRYQVTQFGKPVTLSCSQTLNHNVMYWYQQKSSQAPKLLFHYYDKDFNNEADTPDNFQSRRPNTSFCFLDIRSPGLGDTAMYLCATSRDLGLAGSTDTQYFGPGTRLTVL.

The V and J genes are TRBV6-5 and TRBJ2-5; maybe TRBD1 (6 bases). Germline lookup yields CDR1 MNHEY and CDR2 SVGAGI. V dropped 2 bases and J dropped 0 bases, with 10 bases sitting between them. CDR3 length: 15 residues. CDR3 loop: CASSYTGQYQETQYF. The DNA for the CDR3 is TGTGCCAGCAGTTACACGGGACAATACCAAGAGACCCAGTACTTC.

Worth noting for this clone: This sample also contains other DNA sequences that code for the same CDR3. The chain is built from TRBV20-1 and TRBJ2-2; 7 bases fit TRBD1. Per the germline V gene, CDR1 is DFQATT and CDR2 is SNEGSKA (reference sequence). This CDR3 region has 15 residues. V lost 3 bases to trimming and J lost 0 bases; unmatched junction nucleotides: 4. CDR3 bases: TGCAGTGCTAGTTCAGGGGGTGCGAACACCGGGGAGCTGTTTTTT. This codes for CSASSGGANTGELFF.

The chain combines TRBV13 with TRBJ2-3; D might be TRBD1 (5 bases). The germline CDR1 and CDR2 sequences are PRHDT and FYEKMQ (reference sequence). The CDR3 covers 15 residues. V was pared by 4 bases and J by 1 base, with 12 bases between. This CDR3 is CASSSDNLGTDTQYF. In DNA, the CDR3 is TGTGCCAGCAGCTCGGACAACCTAGGCACAGATACGCAGTATTTT.

This rearrangement joins TRBV7-3 to TRBJ1-1, with 9 positions matching TRBD1. The V segment lost 4 bases and the J segment 2 bases; nucleotides outside the gene matches: 5. This CDR3 comprises 15 residues. The germline CDR1 and CDR2 sequences are SGHTA and FQGTGA. CDR3 DNA: TGTGCCAGCAGCTCGGGGACAGGGAAAAACACTGAAGCTTTCTTT. This sequence encodes CASSSGTGKNTEAFF.

This chain connects TRBV7-9 to TRBJ2-1; a possible D gene is TRBD2 (6 bases). The V end lost 1 base, the J end lost 3 bases, and 10 bases lay between the germline ends. CDR1 is SEHNR, CDR2 FQNEAQ, per germline (reference sequence). This CDR3 is built from 15 residues. The CDR3 protein is CASSLVPGVYNEQFF. DNA for the CDR3: TGTGCCAGCAGCTTAGTACCGGGGGTCTACAATGAGCAGTTCTTC. Filled out from reference TRBV7-9 and TRBJ2-1, the complete variable domain reads DTGVSQNPRHKITKRGQNVTFRCDPISEHNRLYWYRQTLGQGPEFLTYFQNEAQLEKSRLLSDRFSAERPKGSFSTLEIQRTEQGDSAMYLCASSLVPGVYNEQFFGPGTRLTVL.

This rearrangement joins TRBV7-9 to TRBJ1-4; weak D call: TRBD1 (5 bases). Germline CDR1 is SEHNR and CDR2 is FQNEAQ (reference sequence). The ends were cut back, 3 bases at V and 3 bases at J, with 17 bases in the middle. The CDR3 length is 17 residues. The CDR3 protein is CASSLKTADISNEKLFF. In DNA, the CDR3 is TGTGCCAGCAGCTTGAAAACCGCGGACATATCTAATGAAAAACTGTTTTTT.

J is TRBJ2-7 and V is TRBV12-5; 10 bases are a match to TRBD1. The CDR3 is 16 residues long. J was trimmed by 7 bases and V by 0 bases; bases with no gene match: 9. CDR1 and CDR2 (germline): LGHNT, FRNRAP. In nucleotides, the CDR3 is TGTGCTAGTGGTTTGGTATTGGGGGGACAGGGGTTTGAGCAGTACTTC. This gives the protein CASGLVLGGQGFEQYF.

This clone was detected only once. This CDR3 is CASSLEAGADTQYF. In DNA, the CDR3 is TGCGCCAGCAGCTTGGAGGCGGGGGCAGATACGCAGTATTTT. The J gene is TRBJ2-3, the V gene TRBV5-1, with 7 bases that match TRBD2. CDR3 size: 14 residues. V lost 0 bases to trimming and J lost 4 bases; unmatched junction nucleotides: 2. CDR1 and CDR2 (germline): SGHRS, YFSETQ. The full variable domain, with the rest looked up from reference TRBV5-1 and TRBJ2-3, is KAGVTQTPRYLIKTRGQQVTLSCSPISGHRSVSWYQQTPGQGLQFLFEYFSETQRNKGNFPGRFSGRQFSNSRSEMNVSTLELGDSALYLCASSLEAGADTQYFGPGTRLTVL.

The chain employs TRBV27 and TRBJ2-1; D uncertain. Germline CDR1 and CDR2: MNHEY and SMNVEV (reference sequence). The CDR3 is made up of 14 amino acids. The ends were cut back, 0 bases at V and 7 bases at J, with 10 bases in the middle. This CDR3 reads CASSLSPNRNEQFF. Written as DNA, the CDR3 is TGTGCCAGCAGTTTATCTCCCAACAGAAATGAGCAGTTCTTC.

The chain has TRBV27 and TRBJ1-4, with 10 nucleotides matching TRBD1. Trimming removed 4 bases from V and 1 base from J; junction bases left unmatched: 9. This CDR3 has 18 residues. Per the germline V gene, CDR1 is MNHEY and CDR2 is SMNVEV (reference sequence). CDR3 DNA: TGTGCCAGCAGTTCTCACCGGGACAGGGGACTAACTAATGAAAAACTGTTTTTT. This codes for CASSSHRDRGLTNEKLFF. The full variable domain, rest sourced from reference TRBV27 and TRBJ1-4, is EAQVTQNPRYLITVTGKKLTVTCSQNMNHEYMSWYRQDPGLGLRQIYYSMNVEVTDKGDVPEGYKVSRKEKRNFPLILESPSPNQTSLYFCASSSHRDRGLTNEKLFFGSGTQLSVL.

The rearrangement uses TRBV6-2 or TRBV6-3 and TRBJ1-5, with D maybe TRBD1 (6 bases). Germline V gene data show CDR1 as MNHEY and CDR2 as SVGEGT. Trimming took off 2 bases at V and 6 bases at J, with 14 bases between the two ends. This CDR3 spans 15 amino acids. CDR3 DNA: TGTGCCAGCAGTTACCGTGGGGGCTCGGGTCAGCCCCAGCATTTT. This encodes CASSYRGGSGQPQHF.

The chain joins TRBV5-1 to TRBJ2-5, with 16 bases that match TRBD2. J was trimmed by 5 bases and V by 4 bases; bases with no gene match: 17. Germline CDR1 SGHRS, CDR2 YFSETQ. The CDR3 loop spans 20 amino acids. CDR3: CASSLRPGLAGGPLWETQYF. The CDR3 DNA reads TGCGCCAGCAGCCTCCGACCGGGACTAGCGGGGGGGCCTCTGTGGGAGACCCAGTACTTC. Looking up the rest from reference TRBV5-1 and TRBJ2-5 gives the full variable domain: KAGVTQTPRYLIKTRGQQVTLSCSPISGHRSVSWYQQTPGQGLQFLFEYFSETQRNKGNFPGRFSGRQFSNSRSEMNVSTLELGDSALYLCASSLRPGLAGGPLWETQYFGPGTRLLVL.

The chain links TRBV2 to TRBJ1-4, with D hard to call. V lost 1 base, J lost 4 bases, and 10 bases lay in between. The germline V gene encodes CDR1 SNHLY and CDR2 FYNNEI. This CDR3 comprises 15 residues. For the CDR3, the DNA is TGTGCCAGCAGTGAAGATCTGGCAGTTAATGAAAAACTGTTTTTT. Its translation is CASSEDLAVNEKLFF.

The chain employs TRBV2 and TRBJ2-7, with TRBD1 identical over 7 bases. CDR1 and CDR2 (germline): SNHLY, FYNNEI. This CDR3 contains 13 residues. V trimming: 7 bases; J trimming: 1 base; junction bases outside the gene matches: 4. The chain's CDR3 is CASNVQGSYEQYF. DNA of the CDR3: TGTGCCAGCAACGTACAGGGGTCCTACGAGCAGTACTTC.

The chain is built from TRBV18 and TRBJ1-1; D is undetermined. Trimming left V 2 bases short and J 0 bases short, with 10 bases between. Germline loops: CDR1 KGHSH, CDR2 LQKENI. The CDR3 is 15 residues long. The CDR3 loop reads CASSPLVRLNTEAFF. CDR3 bases: TGTGCCAGCTCACCATTAGTCCGGTTGAACACTGAAGCTTTCTTT.

This clone appeared a few times. The rearrangement uses TRBV4-2 and TRBJ1-6, with D possibly TRBD1 on 5 matching bases. V was cut by 5 bases and J by 8 bases, with 13 bases left in between. CDR1 and CDR2 from the germline V gene are LGHNA and YNFKEQ. The CDR3 totals 14 residues. CDR3 sequence: CASSEGEEYSPLHF. The CDR3 DNA sequence: TGTGCCAGCAGCGAAGGGGAGGAATATTCACCCCTCCACTTT.

The chain employs TRBV6-1 and TRBJ1-3; possibly TRBD1 for D (5 bases). The CDR3 contains 16 residues. Per germline, CDR1 MNHNS and CDR2 SASEGT. V was clipped by 4 bases and J by 1 base, with 14 bases between them. CDR3 amino acids: CASSVRFTGSGNTIYF. The DNA of the CDR3 is TGTGCCAGCAGTGTACGCTTCACAGGATCTGGAAACACCATATATTTT.

The chain combines TRBV7-2 with TRBJ1-5; D uncertain. Germline assignment: CDR1 SGHTA and CDR2 FQGNSA. There are 13 residues in the CDR3. V dropped 5 bases and J dropped 9 bases, with 14 bases sitting between them. In nucleotides, the CDR3 is TGTGCCAGCAGCGCAGATCCCTCTCGGCCCCAGCATTTT. This sequence encodes CASSADPSRPQHF. The entire variable domain, with the rest obtained from reference TRBV7-2 and TRBJ1-5, is as follows: GAGVSQSPSNKVTEKGKDVELRCDPISGHTALYWYRQSLGQGLEFLIYFQGNSAPDKSGLPSDRFSAERTGGSVSTLTIQRTQQEDSAVYLCASSADPSRPQHFGDGTRLSIL.

The genes are TRBV15 and TRBJ2-5; D is ambiguous. Germline CDR1 and CDR2: LNHNV and YYDKDF (reference sequence). Trimming took off 0 bases at V and 2 bases at J, with 4 bases between the two ends. The CDR3 totals 13 residues. The CDR3 DNA sequence: TGTGCCACCAGCAGAGACTCTCAAGAGACCCAGTACTTC. Protein sequence: CATSRDSQETQYF.

A single count supports this clone. The chain links TRBV6-1 to TRBJ1-5; 9 positions match TRBD1. V shed 5 bases, J shed 5 bases, and the junction held 4 bases outside the gene matches. CDR1 MNHNS and CDR2 SASEGT come from the germline V gene. This CDR3 region has 14 residues. The chain's CDR3 is CASSKQGAYQPQHF. The CDR3 DNA reads TGTGCCAGCAGTAAACAGGGGGCTTATCAGCCCCAGCATTTT.